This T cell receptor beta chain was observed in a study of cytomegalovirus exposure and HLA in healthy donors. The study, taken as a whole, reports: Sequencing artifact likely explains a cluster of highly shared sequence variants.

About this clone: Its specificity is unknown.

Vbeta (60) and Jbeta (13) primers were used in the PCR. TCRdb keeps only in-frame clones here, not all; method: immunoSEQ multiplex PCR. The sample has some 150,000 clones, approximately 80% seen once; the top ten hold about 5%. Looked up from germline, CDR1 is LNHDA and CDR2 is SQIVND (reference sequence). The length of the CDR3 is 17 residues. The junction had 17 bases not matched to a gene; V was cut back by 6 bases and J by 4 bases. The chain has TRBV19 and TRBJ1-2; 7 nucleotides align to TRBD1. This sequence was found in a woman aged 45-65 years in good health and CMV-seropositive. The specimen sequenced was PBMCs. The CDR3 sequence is CASSRKGAEFDGYGYTF. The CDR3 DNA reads TGTGCCAGTAGCCGCAAGGGGGCAGAATTCGATGGCTATGGCTACACCTTC.